This entry lists 19 T cell receptor beta chains sequenced from one sample in a study of blood T cell repertoires in COVID-19. Only in-frame clones appear in the TCRdb table, and some are missing; sequencing was by immunoSEQ multiplex PCR. The sample has over 350,000 clones; more than 75% are singletons. What was sequenced was PBMCs or T cells enriched from blood (not recorded which). These receptor sequences come from a young woman who had recovered from COVID-19.

CDR3 coding DNA: TGCAGCGCTGCGCGGACAGGGGGCGCAAGAGAAAAACTGTTTTTT. Translation gives CSAARTGGAREKLFF. The chain couples TRBV29-1 to TRBJ1-4; 11 nucleotides agree with TRBD1. Germline assignment: CDR1 SQVTM and CDR2 ANQGSEA. The junction had 12 bases not matched to a gene; V was cut back by 7 bases and J by 8 bases. The CDR3 is made up of 15 amino acids.

The chain uses TRBV30 and TRBJ2-6; a weak D match, TRBD1 (6 bases). Per germline, CDR1 GTSNPN and CDR2 SVGIG (reference sequence). Trimming took off 5 bases at V and 0 bases at J, with 20 bases between the two ends. The CDR3 consists of 18 residues. As DNA, the CDR3 is TGTGCCTGGCAACAGGGAGAGCCTCTTAGCTCTGGGGCCAACGTCCTGACTTTC. Encoded protein: CAWQQGEPLSSGANVLTF. The full variable domain, its missing parts supplied by reference TRBV30 and TRBJ2-6, is SQTIHQWPATLVQPVGSPLSLECTVEGTSNPNLYWYRQAAGRGLQLLFYSVGIGQISSEVPQNLSASRPQDRQFILSSKKLLLSDSGFYLCAWQQGEPLSSGANVLTFGAGSRLTVL.

V usage is TRBV5-4 and J usage is TRBJ2-5, with a tentative D call TRBD2 (6 bases). Trimming removed 1 base at V and 3 bases at J, with 7 bases between. Per the germline V gene, CDR1 is SGHNT and CDR2 is YYREEE (reference sequence). The CDR3 is made up of 13 amino acids. For the CDR3, the DNA is TGTGCCAGCAGCTTGTGGGGGGAAGAGACCCAGTACTTC. Translating it yields CASSLWGEETQYF.

The J gene is TRBJ1-4, the V gene TRBV4-3; 8 bases agree with TRBD1. Germline CDR1 is LGHNA and CDR2 is YSLEER. This CDR3 spans 16 amino acids. The trim removed 4 bases at V and 3 bases at J, leaving 7 bases unmatched. The CDR3 sequence is CASSPRGTGANEKLFF. The CDR3 DNA follows: TGCGCCAGCAGCCCCCGCGGGACAGGCGCTAATGAAAAACTGTTTTTT.

CDR3 region: CAWSVRIWTVISGANVLTF. DNA for the CDR3: TGTGCCTGGAGTGTACGTATCTGGACAGTGATCTCTGGGGCCAACGTCCTGACTTTC. This sequence joins TRBV30 and TRBJ2-6, with D perhaps TRBD1 (6 bases). This CDR3 has 19 amino acids. The ends were cut back, 0 bases at V and 0 bases at J, with 18 bases in the middle. Germline CDR1 reads GTSNPN; CDR2 reads SVGIG (reference sequence).

The CDR3 DNA reads TGTGCCAGCAGCTTAATGATGGGACTGTCGAATGGCTACACCTTC. Its translation is CASSLMMGLSNGYTF. This rearrangement joins TRBV7-9 to TRBJ1-2, with TRBD1 as a possible D gene (5 bases). CDR3 size: 15 residues. The germline V and J ends were trimmed by 2 bases and 6 bases, with 16 bases remaining between them. Germline CDR1 SEHNR, CDR2 FQNEAQ (reference sequence).

The chain couples TRBV10-3 to TRBJ1-6, with D unresolved. The germline gives CDR1 ENHRY, CDR2 SYGVKD. Trimming took 7 bases from V and 7 from J, leaving 14 bases between them. The CDR3 runs 14 residues. The CDR3 nucleotides are TGTGCCATCAATACAGAGGGTGGAAATTCACCCCTCCACTTT. Residues: CAINTEGGNSPLHF.

The J gene is TRBJ2-1, the V gene TRBV4-2, with a possible D match to TRBD2 (6 bases). The CDR3 has 15 residues. Germline CDR1 and CDR2: LGHNA and YNFKEQ. V gave up 5 bases and J gave up 8 bases, with 19 bases separating them. CDR3 sequence: CASSTRESPRDEQFF. Written as DNA, the CDR3 is TGTGCCAGCAGCACCCGGGAGTCCCCTAGGGATGAGCAGTTCTTC.

This chain uses TRBV5-3 with TRBJ2-3, with 9 bases identical to TRBD2. TRBV5-3 belongs to the ORF category, with a function that is uncertain. V shed 4 bases, J shed 3 bases, and the junction held 6 bases outside the gene matches. The CDR3 length is 15 residues. The CDR3 DNA sequence: TGTGCCAGAAGCATTTCTAGCGGGGCGACAGATACGCAGTATTTT. This encodes CARSISSGATDTQYF.

V and J are TRBV4-1 and TRBJ2-7; weak D call: TRBD1 (5 bases). The germline CDR1 and CDR2 sequences are MGHRA and YSYEKL. Trimming shortened V by 3 bases and J by 7 bases, and 19 bases separated the two germline ends. The CDR3 runs 15 residues. The CDR3 protein is CASSQVLWGSGEQYF. CDR3 nucleotides: TGCGCCAGCAGCCAGGTATTGTGGGGCTCCGGAGAGCAGTACTTC.

The chain employs TRBV5-1 and TRBJ1-3; no clear D gene. The germline V and J ends were trimmed by 4 bases and 0 bases, with 11 bases remaining between them. Germline-derived CDR1 and CDR2 are SGHRS and YFSETQ. The CDR3 has 15 residues. The CDR3 sequence is CASSRSQSSGNTIYF. The CDR3 nucleotides are TGCGCCAGCAGCCGGTCGCAAAGCTCTGGAAACACCATATATTTT.

The rearrangement uses TRBV2 and TRBJ2-7; TRBD1 matches 9 bases. Trimming at V came to 6 bases and at J to 2 bases, leaving 11 bases not matched to a gene. Looked up from germline, CDR1 is SNHLY and CDR2 is FYNNEI. The length of the CDR3 is 16 residues. The CDR3 reads CASRSPRDRATYEQYF. The CDR3 nucleotides read TGTGCCAGCAGATCTCCACGGGACAGGGCCACCTACGAGCAGTACTTC. The whole variable domain, remainder taken from reference TRBV2 and TRBJ2-7, is EPEVTQTPSHQVTQMGQEVILRCVPISNHLYFYWYRQILGQKVEFLVSFYNNEISEKSEIFDDQFSVERPDGSNFTLKIRSTKLEDSAMYFCASRSPRDRATYEQYFGPGTRLTVT.

On this clone: The junction differs from germline at one of its ends, possibly a read error. CDR3 DNA sequence: TGTGCCTGCAGTCCCGCGAACACCGGGGAGCTGTTTTTT. As protein: CACSPANTGELFF. This chain uses TRBV5-4 with TRBJ2-2; D ambiguous. Germline V gene sequence: CDR1 SGHNT, CDR2 YYREEE (reference sequence). The CDR3 loop spans 13 amino acids.

This chain joins TRBV6-1 and TRBJ2-3; a possible D gene is TRBD2 (6 bases). Germline values: CDR1 MNHNS, CDR2 SASEGT. The CDR3 is 15 residues long. Trimming pared 2 bases from V and 0 bases from J, leaving 9 bases between. CDR3 sequence reads: CASSESSGSTDTQYF. CDR3 bases: TGTGCCAGCAGTGAATCGAGCGGGAGCACAGATACGCAGTATTTT.

Concerning this clone: Other nucleotide sequences in the sample specify the same CDR3. The chain employs TRBV28 and TRBJ2-5; D is possibly TRBD1 (6 bases). CDR3 length equals 13 residues. V dropped 3 bases and J dropped 1 base, with 6 bases sitting between them. Germline values: CDR1 MDHEN, CDR2 SYDVKM. The CDR3 DNA sequence: TGTGCCAGCAGTTTCAGGGGCCAAGAGACCCAGTACTTC. This translates into CASSFRGQETQYF. Using reference TRBV28 and TRBJ2-5 for the parts outside the CDR3, the full variable domain is DVKVTQSSRYLVKRTGEKVFLECVQDMDHENMFWYRQDPGLGLRLIYFSYDVKMKEKGDIPEGYSVSREKKERFSLILESASTNQTSMYLCASSFRGQETQYFGPGTRLLVL.

The chain couples TRBV7-3 to TRBJ2-5, with a tentative D call TRBD2 (5 bases). This CDR3 is 14 amino acids long. Germline V gene lookup returns CDR1 SGHTA and CDR2 FQGTGA. Trimming stripped 1 base from V and 7 bases from J, with 13 bases between. CDR3 coding DNA: TGTGCCAGCAGCTTAAGGTGGCACGAGGGGACCCAGTACTTC. Translating it yields CASSLRWHEGTQYF.

V is TRBV5-1 and J is TRBJ1-6, with TRBD1 matching 9 bases. The V segment lost 5 bases and the J segment 6 bases; nucleotides outside the gene matches: 3. CDR1 is SGHRS, CDR2 YFSETQ, per germline. The CDR3 runs to 14 residues. The CDR3 nucleotides read TGCGCCAGCAGTTGGGACAGGGCTAATTCACCCCTCCACTTT. Translating gives CASSWDRANSPLHF. The whole variable domain, filled in from reference TRBV5-1 and TRBJ1-6, reads KAGVTQTPRYLIKTRGQQVTLSCSPISGHRSVSWYQQTPGQGLQFLFEYFSETQRNKGNFPGRFSGRQFSNSRSEMNVSTLELGDSALYLCASSWDRANSPLHFGNGTRLTVT.

This chain links TRBV12-5 with TRBJ1-6; D ambiguous. V lost 8 bases and J lost 7, with 12 bases in between. There are 13 residues in the CDR3. The V gene's germline CDR1 is LGHNT and CDR2 FRNRAP. The CDR3 sequence: CASRDTGNSPLHF. Here the CDR3 DNA reads TGTGCTAGTCGTGACACTGGGAATTCACCCCTCCACTTT.

The J gene is TRBJ1-2, the V gene TRBV6-1, with a possible D match to TRBD1 (6 bases). The V gene lost 4 bases and the J gene lost 1 base, with 19 bases spanning the gap. The CDR3 loop spans 17 amino acids. Germline CDR1 is MNHNS and CDR2 is SASEGT. Here the CDR3 reads CASSVRQRQDLNYGYTF. The DNA for the CDR3 is TGTGCCAGCAGTGTCCGTCAACGACAGGACCTTAACTATGGCTACACCTTC.